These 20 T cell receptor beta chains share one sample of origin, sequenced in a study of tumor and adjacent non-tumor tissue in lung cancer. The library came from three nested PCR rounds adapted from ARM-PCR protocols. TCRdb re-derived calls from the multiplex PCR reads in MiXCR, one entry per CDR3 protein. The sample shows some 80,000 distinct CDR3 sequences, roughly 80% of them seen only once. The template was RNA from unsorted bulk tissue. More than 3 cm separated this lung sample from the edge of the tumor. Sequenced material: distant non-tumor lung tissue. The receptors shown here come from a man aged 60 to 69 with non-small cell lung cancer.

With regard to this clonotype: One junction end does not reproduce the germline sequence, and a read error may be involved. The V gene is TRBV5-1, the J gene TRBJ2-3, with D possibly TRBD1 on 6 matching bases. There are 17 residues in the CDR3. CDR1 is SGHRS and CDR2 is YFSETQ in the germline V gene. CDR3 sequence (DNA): TGCGCCAGCAGCTTGCGGATGTGGACAGAAAGCACATATACGCAGTATTTT. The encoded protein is CASSLRMWTESTYTQYF.

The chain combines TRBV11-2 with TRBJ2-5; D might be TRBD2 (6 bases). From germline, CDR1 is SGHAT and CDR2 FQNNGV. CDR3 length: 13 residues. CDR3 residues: CTSSKGSGETQYF. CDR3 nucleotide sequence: TGTACTAGCAGCAAGGGCTCGGGGGAGACCCAGTACTTC.

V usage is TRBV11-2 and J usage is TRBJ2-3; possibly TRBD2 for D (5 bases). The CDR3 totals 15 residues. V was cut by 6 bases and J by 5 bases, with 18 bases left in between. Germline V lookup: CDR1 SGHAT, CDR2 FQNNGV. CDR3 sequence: CASRLNRGIRDTQYF. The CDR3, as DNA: TGTGCCAGCAGATTAAACCGGGGTATAAGAGATACGCAGTATTTT.

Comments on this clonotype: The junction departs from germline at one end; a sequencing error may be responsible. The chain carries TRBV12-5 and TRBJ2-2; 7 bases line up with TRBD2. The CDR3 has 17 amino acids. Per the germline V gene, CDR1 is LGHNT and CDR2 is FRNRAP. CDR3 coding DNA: TGTGCTAGTGGTTTGCCCCTGGACGGGAGGAACAACGGGGAGCTGTTTTTT. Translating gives CASGLPLDGRNNGELFF.

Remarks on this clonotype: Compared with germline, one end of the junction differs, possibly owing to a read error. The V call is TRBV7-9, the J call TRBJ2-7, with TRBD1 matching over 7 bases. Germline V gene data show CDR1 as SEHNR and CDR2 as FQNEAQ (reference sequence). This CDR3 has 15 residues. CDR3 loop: CAGSSTGTVAYEQYF. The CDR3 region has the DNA TGTGCCGGCAGCTCAACCGGGACAGTTGCCTACGAGCAGTACTTC.

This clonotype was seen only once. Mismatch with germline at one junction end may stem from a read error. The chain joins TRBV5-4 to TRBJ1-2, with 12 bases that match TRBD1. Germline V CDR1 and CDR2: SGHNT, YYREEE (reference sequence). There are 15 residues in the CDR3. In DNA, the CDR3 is TGTGCCAGCAGTTTGGGGACAGGGGGCATCGGTGGCTACACCTTC. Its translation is CASSLGTGGIGGYTF.

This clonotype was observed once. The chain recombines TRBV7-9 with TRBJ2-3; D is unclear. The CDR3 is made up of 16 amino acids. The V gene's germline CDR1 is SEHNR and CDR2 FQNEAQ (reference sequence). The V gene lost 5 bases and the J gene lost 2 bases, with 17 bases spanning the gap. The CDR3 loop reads CASSHPGRLTTDTQYF. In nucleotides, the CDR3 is TGTGCCAGCAGCCATCCGGGCAGACTCACCACAGATACGCAGTATTTT.

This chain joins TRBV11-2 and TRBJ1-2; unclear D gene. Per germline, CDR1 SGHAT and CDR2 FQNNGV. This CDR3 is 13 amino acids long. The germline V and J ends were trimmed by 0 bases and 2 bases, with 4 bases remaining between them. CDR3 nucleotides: TGTGCCAGCAGCTTAGACAGGAACTATGGCTACACCTTC. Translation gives CASSLDRNYGYTF.

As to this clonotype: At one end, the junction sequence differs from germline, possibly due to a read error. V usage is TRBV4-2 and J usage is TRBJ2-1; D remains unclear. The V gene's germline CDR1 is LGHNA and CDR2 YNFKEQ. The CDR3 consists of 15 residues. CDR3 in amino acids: CASSRDAKTYNEQFF. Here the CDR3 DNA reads TGTGCCAGCAGCCGAGATGCTAAAACCTATAATGAGCAGTTCTTC.

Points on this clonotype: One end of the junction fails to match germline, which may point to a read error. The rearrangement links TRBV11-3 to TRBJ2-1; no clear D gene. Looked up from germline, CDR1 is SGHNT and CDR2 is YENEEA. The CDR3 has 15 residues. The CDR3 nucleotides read TGTGCCAGCAGCCCCATTAGCTTGTCCTTCAATGAGCAGTTCTTC. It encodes CASSPISLSFNEQFF.

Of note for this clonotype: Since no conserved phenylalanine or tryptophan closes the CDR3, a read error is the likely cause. CDR3 coding DNA: TGCGCAAGCAGCCTGGTGGGCGGGAGGGCCCATGAGCAGTTCTTA. Translating gives CASSLVGGRAHEQFL. The chain has TRBV4-1 and TRBJ2-1; 9 bases agree with TRBD2. The CDR3 loop spans 15 amino acids. Germline V lookup: CDR1 MGHRA, CDR2 YSYEKL.

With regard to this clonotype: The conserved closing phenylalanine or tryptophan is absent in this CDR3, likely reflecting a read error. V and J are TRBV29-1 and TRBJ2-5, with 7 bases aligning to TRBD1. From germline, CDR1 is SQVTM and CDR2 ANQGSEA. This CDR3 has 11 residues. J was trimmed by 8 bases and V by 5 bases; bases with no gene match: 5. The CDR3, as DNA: TGCAGCGTTCGACAGGGAGATACCCAGTACTTA. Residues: CSVRQGDTQYL.

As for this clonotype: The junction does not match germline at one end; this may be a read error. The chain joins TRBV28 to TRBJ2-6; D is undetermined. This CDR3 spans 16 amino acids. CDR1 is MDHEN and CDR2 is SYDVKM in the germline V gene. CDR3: CASSLFGSSWANVLTF. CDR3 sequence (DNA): TGTGCCAGCAGTCTATTCGGTAGCTCTTGGGCCAACGTCCTGACTTTC.

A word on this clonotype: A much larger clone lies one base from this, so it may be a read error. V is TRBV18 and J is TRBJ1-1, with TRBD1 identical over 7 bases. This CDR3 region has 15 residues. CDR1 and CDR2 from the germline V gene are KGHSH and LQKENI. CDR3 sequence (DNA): TGTGCCTGCTCACCTCTCGGACAGGTGAACACTGAAGCTTTCTTT. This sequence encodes CACSPLGQVNTEAFF.

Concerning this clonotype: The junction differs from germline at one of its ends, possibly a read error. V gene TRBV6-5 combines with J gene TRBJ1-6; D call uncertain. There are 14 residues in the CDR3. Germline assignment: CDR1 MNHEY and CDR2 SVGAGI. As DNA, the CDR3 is TGTGCCAGCTGTTACTCGCCGGGAGACAAGGCCCTCCACTTT. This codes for CASCYSPGDKALHF.

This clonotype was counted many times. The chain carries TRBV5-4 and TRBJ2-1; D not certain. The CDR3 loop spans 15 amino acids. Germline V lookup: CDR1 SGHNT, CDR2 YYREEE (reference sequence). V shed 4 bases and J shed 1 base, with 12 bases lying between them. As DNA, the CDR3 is TGTGCCAGCAGCCCGGGCTACATTTCCTACAATGAGCAGTTCTTC. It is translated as CASSPGYISYNEQFF. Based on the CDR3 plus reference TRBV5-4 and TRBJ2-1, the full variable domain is ETGVTQSPTHLIKTRGQQVTLRCSSQSGHNTVSWYQQALGQGPQFIFQYYREEENGRGNFPPRFSGLQFPNYSSELNVNALELDDSALYLCASSPGYISYNEQFFGPGTRLTVL.

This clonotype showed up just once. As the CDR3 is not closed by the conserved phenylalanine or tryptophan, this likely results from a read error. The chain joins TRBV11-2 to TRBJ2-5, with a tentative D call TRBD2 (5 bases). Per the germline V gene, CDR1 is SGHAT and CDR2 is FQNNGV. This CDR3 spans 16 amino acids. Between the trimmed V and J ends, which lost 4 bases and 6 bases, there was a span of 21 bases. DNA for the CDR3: TGTGCCAGCAGCTCCACAATGGGCGGGCCAAATAAGACCCAGTACATC. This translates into CASSSTMGGPNKTQYI.

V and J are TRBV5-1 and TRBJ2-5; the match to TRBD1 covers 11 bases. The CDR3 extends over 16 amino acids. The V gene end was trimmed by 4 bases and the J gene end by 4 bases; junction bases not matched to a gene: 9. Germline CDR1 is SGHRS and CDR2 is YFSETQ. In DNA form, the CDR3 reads TGCGCCAGCAGCGCCCCGGGACAGGGGGACGGAGAGACCCAGTACTTC. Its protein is CASSAPGQGDGETQYF.

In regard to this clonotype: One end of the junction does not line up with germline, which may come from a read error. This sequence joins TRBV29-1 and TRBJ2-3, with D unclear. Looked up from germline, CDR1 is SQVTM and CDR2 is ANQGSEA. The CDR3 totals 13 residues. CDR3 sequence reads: CSGSRLYTDTQCF. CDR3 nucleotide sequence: TGCAGCGGGTCACGACTCTACACAGATACGCAGTGTTTT.

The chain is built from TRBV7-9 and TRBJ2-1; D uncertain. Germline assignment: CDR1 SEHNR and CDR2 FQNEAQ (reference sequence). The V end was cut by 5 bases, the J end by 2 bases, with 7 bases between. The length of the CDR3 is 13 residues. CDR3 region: CASSRLTYNEQFF. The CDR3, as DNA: TGTGCCAGCAGCCGATTAACCTACAATGAGCAGTTCTTC.